This entry lists 28 T cell receptor beta chains sequenced from one sample in a study of neurological immune-mediated disorders. MiXCR, applied by TCRdb to the 5' RACE reads, yields one record per CDR3 protein. The data show some 120,000 distinct CDR3 sequences, roughly 3.1% seen once. Sequenced input: PBMCs. The source is a woman younger than 45 with multiple sclerosis.

This clonotype was observed at least ten times. The chain employs TRBV4-1 and TRBJ1-4; the D is unclear. This CDR3 is 15 amino acids long. Between the trimmed V and J ends, which lost 2 bases and 0 bases, there was a span of 7 bases. CDR1 MGHRA and CDR2 YSYEKL come from the germline V gene. Here the CDR3 reads CASSQILSTNEKLFF. The CDR3 DNA follows: TGCGCCAGCAGCCAAATCCTATCAACTAATGAAAAACTGTTTTTT.

This clonotype has at least ten counts. This chain links TRBV6-5 with TRBJ2-2; D is undetermined. CDR1 is MNHEY, CDR2 SVGAGI, per germline. The CDR3 sequence is 17 residues long. With 2 bases removed from V and 7 bases from J, the gap between germline ends came to 20 bases. The CDR3 is CASSYGSRAGVGGELFF. DNA for the CDR3: TGTGCCAGCAGTTACGGAAGCCGGGCAGGTGTCGGCGGGGAGCTGTTTTTT.

This clonotype was recorded at least ten times. The chain recombines TRBV5-6 with TRBJ1-1; possible D gene TRBD1, 5 bases. Germline loops: CDR1 SGHDT, CDR2 YYEEEE. This CDR3 spans 15 amino acids. Trimming stripped 4 bases from V and 1 base from J, with 14 bases between. The CDR3 protein is CASSTRRTGNTEAFF. CDR3 DNA: TGTGCCAGCAGCACTCGCCGTACAGGGAACACTGAAGCTTTCTTT.

The chain links TRBV7-8 to TRBJ2-7; 12 bases align to TRBD2. This CDR3 has 18 amino acids. Germline lookup yields CDR1 SGHVS and CDR2 FQNEAQ. V was pared by 1 base and J by 1 base, with 8 bases of the junction left unmatched. CDR3 nucleotide sequence: TGTGCCAGCAGCTTAGTTGCTAGCGGGGGGGTGAATTCCTACGAGCAGTACTTC. Protein: CASSLVASGGVNSYEQYF.

This clonotype has a count of ten or more. The chain uses TRBV4-3 and TRBJ2-7; 10 nucleotides match TRBD1. Germline V gene data show CDR1 as LGHNA and CDR2 as YSLEER. V gave up 5 bases and J gave up 0 bases; unmatched junction bases: 1. The length of the CDR3 is 14 residues. DNA for the CDR3: TGCGCCAGCAGCTGGGACAGGGGCTCCTACGAGCAGTACTTC. Translation: CASSWDRGSYEQYF.

This sequence joins TRBV6-5 and TRBJ2-4, with D tentatively TRBD2 (6 bases). Trimming pared 5 bases from V and 2 bases from J, leaving 13 bases between. Germline lookup yields CDR1 MNHEY and CDR2 SVGAGI. The CDR3 is 15 residues long. The CDR3 DNA reads as TGTGCCAGCAGTCCCGGGGGTAGCTCCAAAAACATTCAGTACTTC. It yields the protein CASSPGGSSKNIQYF.

This clonotype was found many times. The V and J genes are TRBV7-2 and TRBJ2-6; TRBD1 matches at 10 bases. This CDR3 region has 16 residues. The germline V gene has CDR1 SGHTA and CDR2 FQGNSA. With V trimmed by 5 bases and J by 4 bases, 5 bases remained unmatched. The DNA of the CDR3 is TGTGCCAGCAGCACGACAGGGGGCACAGGGGCCAACGTCCTGACTTTC. It is translated as CASSTTGGTGANVLTF.

This clonotype has a count of ten or more. This chain connects TRBV5-5 to TRBJ2-3; weak D call: TRBD1 (5 bases). The CDR3 totals 15 residues. V was pared by 0 bases and J by 2 bases, with 10 bases between. The germline V gene has CDR1 SGHKS and CDR2 YYEKEE (reference sequence). DNA of the CDR3: TGTGCCAGCAGCTTGGTTGGCAGGGACACAGATACGCAGTATTTT. This gives the protein CASSLVGRDTDTQYF.

This clonotype was counted a few times. The rearrangement joins TRBV20-1 to TRBJ1-1; D is uncertain. With 6 bases removed from V and 5 bases from J, the gap between germline ends came to 10 bases. In germline, CDR1 is DFQATT, CDR2 SNEGSKA (reference sequence). This CDR3 is 11 amino acids long. The CDR3 DNA reads TGCAGTGCCGCCTTGGTGACTGAAGCTTTCTTT. Its translation: CSAALVTEAFF.

This clonotype was seen only a few times. This chain links TRBV20-1 with TRBJ1-4, with D hard to call. Germline lookup yields CDR1 DFQATT and CDR2 SNEGSKA (reference sequence). The CDR3 totals 14 residues. Deletions cut 2 bases from V and 8 bases from J, with 15 bases between. CDR3 nucleotide sequence: TGCAGTGCTAGATCAAGACCAACTTCGGAAAAACTGTTTTTT. Residues: CSARSRPTSEKLFF.

This clonotype was picked up many times. The chain is built from TRBV12-3 or TRBV12-4 and TRBJ2-5; weak D call: TRBD2 (7 bases). The CDR3 consists of 16 residues. The ends were cut back, 6 bases at V and 3 bases at J, with 20 bases in the middle. This CDR3 is CASSLRLAGDKETQYF. The CDR3 nucleotides are TGTGCCAGCAGCCTAAGACTAGCAGGGGACAAAGAGACCCAGTACTTC.

The gene calls are TRBV4-3 and TRBJ1-2; no clear D gene. V dropped 1 base and J dropped 10 bases, with 19 bases sitting between them. The CDR3 totals 15 residues. Germline-derived CDR1 and CDR2 are LGHNA and YSLEER. The CDR3 loop is CASSQVLQSSMPYTF. The CDR3 DNA is TGCGCCAGCAGCCAAGTTCTCCAGTCGTCTATGCCCTACACCTTC.

The sample holds many counts of this clonotype. The chain carries TRBV27 and TRBJ1-1; the D is unclear. The germline gives CDR1 MNHEY, CDR2 SMNVEV (reference sequence). The germline V and J ends were trimmed by 2 bases and 0 bases, with 4 bases remaining between them. This CDR3 spans 13 amino acids. The CDR3 protein is CASSLEMNTEAFF. The DNA of the CDR3 is TGTGCCAGCAGTTTAGAGATGAACACTGAAGCTTTCTTT.

Concerning this clonotype itself: A much more abundant neighbour one base away suggests this may be a read error. This sequence joins TRBV5-1 and TRBJ2-2; unclear D gene. This CDR3 region has 13 residues. The V end was cut by 3 bases, the J end by 8 bases, with 11 bases between. Germline CDR1 and CDR2: SGHRS and YFSETQ. CDR3 nucleotide sequence: TGCGCCAGCAGCTCCACAGAGGTAGGGGAGCTGTTTTTT. The encoded protein is CASSSTEVGELFF.

This clonotype was seen at least ten times. V usage is TRBV20-1 and J usage is TRBJ2-7, with TRBD1 identical over 9 bases. This CDR3 region has 14 residues. Unmatched junction bases numbered 7, after V lost 7 bases and J lost 0 bases. Germline V gene data show CDR1 as DFQATT and CDR2 as SNEGSKA (reference sequence). In nucleotides, the CDR3 is TGCAGTGGGGAGGGACAGGGAACCTCCTACGAGCAGTACTTC. Protein product: CSGEGQGTSYEQYF.

The chain combines TRBV7-2 with TRBJ1-3; 7 bases align to TRBD1. Germline V gene lookup returns CDR1 SGHTA and CDR2 FQGNSA. There are 13 residues in the CDR3. Trimming removed 10 bases from V and 12 bases from J; junction bases left unmatched: 15. The CDR3 DNA reads TGTGCCACTACAGGGGCTGCGGGAAAAAACATATATTTT. Translation: CATTGAAGKNIYF.

This clonotype showed up many times. This chain connects TRBV5-1 to TRBJ2-7, with 10 bases matching TRBD1. Trimming cost V 5 bases and J 2 bases; bases outside gene matches: 4. Germline CDR1 and CDR2: SGHRS and YFSETQ. The CDR3 spans 14 residues. CDR3 coding DNA: TGCGCCAGCAGTCCCGGGACAGGGGCCTACGAGCAGTACTTC. Protein product: CASSPGTGAYEQYF.

This clonotype was seen at least ten times. The chain employs TRBV3-1 and TRBJ2-1; 7 nucleotides line up with TRBD2. Germline loops: CDR1 LGHDT, CDR2 YNNKEL (reference sequence). V lost 1 base to trimming and J lost 3 bases; unmatched junction nucleotides: 6. The CDR3 runs 16 residues. CDR3 nucleotide sequence: TGTGCCAGCAGCCAAGCGGGGGAGCGGGACTACAATGAGCAGTTCTTC. Its protein is CASSQAGERDYNEQFF.

This clonotype was counted ten times or more. V and J are TRBV27 and TRBJ2-7; D not certain. V was pared by 0 bases and J by 2 bases, with 14 bases between. The CDR3 totals 16 residues. The V gene's germline CDR1 is MNHEY and CDR2 SMNVEV (reference sequence). The chain's CDR3 is CASSLSRASAAYEQYF. The DNA for the CDR3 is TGTGCCAGCAGTTTATCCCGGGCCTCGGCGGCCTACGAGCAGTACTTC.

This chain links TRBV20-1 with TRBJ2-7; D remains unclear. V gave up 4 bases and J gave up 0 bases, with 4 bases separating them. Germline values: CDR1 DFQATT, CDR2 SNEGSKA (reference sequence). This CDR3 has 11 amino acids. The CDR3 loop is CSAKSSYEQYF. CDR3 nucleotide sequence: TGCAGTGCTAAGAGCTCCTACGAGCAGTACTTC.

There are many counts of this clonotype. The chain couples TRBV19 to TRBJ1-1; D not certain. V gave up 5 bases and J gave up 3 bases, with 10 bases separating them. Germline CDR1 reads LNHDA; CDR2 reads SQIVND (reference sequence). This CDR3 has 13 amino acids. The CDR3: CASSAQAYTEAFF. The CDR3 nucleotides are TGTGCCAGTAGTGCCCAGGCCTACACTGAAGCTTTCTTT. Filled out from reference TRBV19 and TRBJ1-1, the complete variable domain reads DGGITQSPKYLFRKEGQNVTLSCEQNLNHDAMYWYRQDPGQGLRLIYYSQIVNDFQKGDIAEGYSVSREKKESFPLTVTSAQKNPTAFYLCASSAQAYTEAFFGQGTRLTVV.

This clonotype has a count of ten or more. V and J are TRBV5-1 and TRBJ2-1; TRBD2 matches 10 bases. Germline V gene data show CDR1 as SGHRS and CDR2 as YFSETQ. The junction had 10 bases not matched to a gene; V was cut back by 0 bases and J by 10 bases. The CDR3 covers 16 residues. The CDR3 nucleotides read TGCGCCAGCAGCTTGGTTACGACTAGCGGGCTATGGGAGCAGTTCTTC. Its protein product is CASSLVTTSGLWEQFF.

This clonotype has ten or more counts. This rearrangement joins TRBV20-1 to TRBJ2-5; 12 nucleotides align to TRBD2. This CDR3 spans 16 amino acids. CDR1 DFQATT and CDR2 SNEGSKA come from the germline V gene (reference sequence). J was trimmed by 3 bases and V by 0 bases; bases with no gene match: 5. CDR3 sequence reads: CSARDTSGGKEETQYF. In nucleotides, the CDR3 is TGCAGTGCTAGAGACACTAGCGGGGGGAAAGAAGAGACCCAGTACTTC.

This clonotype was detected many times. V is TRBV7-2 and J is TRBJ1-2; the match to TRBD1 covers 11 bases. The CDR3 has 14 residues. Germline CDR1 reads SGHTA; CDR2 reads FQGNSA. V shed 5 bases, J shed 5 bases, and the junction held 4 bases outside the gene matches. This CDR3 is CASSRDRGSYGYTF. DNA of the CDR3: TGTGCCAGCAGCCGGGACAGGGGGTCGTATGGCTACACCTTC. The full variable domain, with the rest looked up from reference TRBV7-2 and TRBJ1-2, is GAGVSQSPSNKVTEKGKDVELRCDPISGHTALYWYRQSLGQGLEFLIYFQGNSAPDKSGLPSDRFSAERTGGSVSTLTIQRTQQEDSAVYLCASSRDRGSYGYTFGSGTRLTVV.

This clonotype was counted ten times or more. This rearrangement joins TRBV6-5 to TRBJ1-2; D is ambiguous. Trimming cost V 2 bases and J 3 bases, with 13 bases left between them. CDR3 length: 15 residues. Germline V gene sequence: CDR1 MNHEY, CDR2 SVGAGI. The CDR3, as DNA: TGTGCCAGCAGTTACGGCCTTACCCCAGACTATGGCTACACCTTC. Its protein product is CASSYGLTPDYGYTF.

This clonotype has at least ten counts. J is TRBJ2-5 and V is TRBV5-1; possible D gene TRBD2, 6 bases. Germline V gene data show CDR1 as SGHRS and CDR2 as YFSETQ. The CDR3 loop spans 14 amino acids. V was clipped by 3 bases and J by 5 bases, with 14 bases between them. CDR3 in DNA: TGCGCCAGCAGCTGGCCGGGAGCCGGGGAGACCCAGTACTTC. Protein sequence: CASSWPGAGETQYF.

This clonotype was seen at least ten times. V and J are TRBV6-5 and TRBJ1-2; D is perhaps TRBD1 (6 bases). The CDR3 runs to 14 residues. CDR1 is MNHEY and CDR2 is SVGAGI in the germline V gene. The V gene lost 0 bases and the J gene lost 8 bases, with 13 bases spanning the gap. The CDR3 DNA reads TGTGCCAGCAGTTACTCTGCCGGGGGCCAAGGCTACACCTTC. Translated: CASSYSAGGQGYTF.

This clonotype was counted ten times or more. The V gene is TRBV20-1, the J gene TRBJ2-7, with D hard to call. The CDR3 is 11 residues long. V lost 3 bases and J 9 bases, leaving 12 bases between the germline ends. Germline values: CDR1 DFQATT, CDR2 SNEGSKA (reference sequence). The CDR3 is CSASTNPGQYF. The CDR3 nucleotides read TGCAGTGCTAGTACCAACCCGGGGCAGTACTTC.